This T cell receptor (beta chain) was identified during a study of memory CD4+ T cells and cytomegalovirus serostatus. Study-level background: This sample comes from healthy Belgian adults, fewer than 10 CMV seropositive, 24 seronegative.

Points on this clone: Its specificity is unknown.

The study, taken as a whole, reports: CD4+ memory repertoires contained about 40% of the roughly 150 reported CMV TCRbeta sequences.

Single viable CD3+CD4+CD8-CD45RO+ cells were sorted as the memory CD4+ T cells. Method: immunoSEQ multiplex PCR; TCRdb's copy keeps in-frame clones and lacks some. The sample consists of about 50,000 clones, 82% of them appearing once. The sequenced material came from memory CD4+ T cells from blood. The clonotype comes from an adult in good health and CMV-seronegative.

The CDR3, as DNA: TGTGCCAGTAGTACGATAGACGGACGTAGCTCCTACGAGCAGTACTTC. Translating gives CASSTIDGRSSYEQYF. V usage is TRBV19 and J usage is TRBJ2-7; D is uncertain. Germline V lookup: CDR1 LNHDA, CDR2 SQIVND (reference sequence). Trimming removed 4 bases from V and 0 bases from J, with 16 bases in between. CDR3 size: 16 residues. Looking up the rest from reference TRBV19 and TRBJ2-7 gives the full variable domain: DGGITQSPKYLFRKEGQNVTLSCEQNLNHDAMYWYRQDPGQGLRLIYYSQIVNDFQKGDIAEGYSVSREKKESFPLTVTSAQKNPTAFYLCASSTIDGRSSYEQYFGPGTRLTVT.